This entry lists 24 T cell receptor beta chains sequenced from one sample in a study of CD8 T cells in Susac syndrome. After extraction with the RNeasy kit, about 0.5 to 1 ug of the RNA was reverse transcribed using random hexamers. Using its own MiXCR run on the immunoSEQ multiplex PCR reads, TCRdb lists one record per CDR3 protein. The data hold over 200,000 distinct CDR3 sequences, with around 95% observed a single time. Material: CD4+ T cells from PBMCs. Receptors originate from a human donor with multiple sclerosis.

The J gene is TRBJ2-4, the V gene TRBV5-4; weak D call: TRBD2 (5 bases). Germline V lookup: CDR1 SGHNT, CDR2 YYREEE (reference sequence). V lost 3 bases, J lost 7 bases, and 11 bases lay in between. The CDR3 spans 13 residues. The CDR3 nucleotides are TGTGCCAGCAGCTCGGACCCGGGGAACATTCAGTACTTC. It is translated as CASSSDPGNIQYF.

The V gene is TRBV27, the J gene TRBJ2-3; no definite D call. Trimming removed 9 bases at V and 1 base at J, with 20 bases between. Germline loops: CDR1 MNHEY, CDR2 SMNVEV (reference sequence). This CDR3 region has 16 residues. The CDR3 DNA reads TGTGCCAGTATGCCAACTGGAACTGGTGGCACAGATACGCAGTATTTT. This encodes CASMPTGTGGTDTQYF.

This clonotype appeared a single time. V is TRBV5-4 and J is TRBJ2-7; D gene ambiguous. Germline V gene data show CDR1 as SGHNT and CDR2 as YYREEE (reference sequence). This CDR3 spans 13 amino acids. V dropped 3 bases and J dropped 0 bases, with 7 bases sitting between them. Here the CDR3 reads CASSWDISYEQYV. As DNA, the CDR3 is TGTGCCAGCAGCTGGGATATCTCCTACGAGCAGTACGTC.

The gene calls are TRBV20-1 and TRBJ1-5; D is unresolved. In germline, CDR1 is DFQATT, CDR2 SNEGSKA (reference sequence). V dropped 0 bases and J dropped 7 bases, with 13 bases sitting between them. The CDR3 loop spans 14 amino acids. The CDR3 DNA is TGCAGTGCTAGAGATGCGGGGATTGGGCAGCCCCAGCATTTT. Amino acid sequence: CSARDAGIGQPQHF.

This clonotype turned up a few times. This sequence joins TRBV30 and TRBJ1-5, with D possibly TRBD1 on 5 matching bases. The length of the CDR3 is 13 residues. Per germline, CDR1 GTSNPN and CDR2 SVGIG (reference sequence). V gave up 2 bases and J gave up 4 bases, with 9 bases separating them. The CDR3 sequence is CAWSRGENQPQHF. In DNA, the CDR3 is TGTGCCTGGAGTCGAGGGGAGAATCAGCCCCAGCATTTT.

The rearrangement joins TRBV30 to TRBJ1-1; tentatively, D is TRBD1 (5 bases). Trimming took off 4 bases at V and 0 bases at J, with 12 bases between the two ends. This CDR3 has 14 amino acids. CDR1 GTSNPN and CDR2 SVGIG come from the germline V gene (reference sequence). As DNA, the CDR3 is TGTGCCTGGATCCCCCCCAGGGTGAACACTGAAGCTTTCTTT. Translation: CAWIPPRVNTEAFF.

CDR3 in amino acids: CASSLPYSGANVLTF. CDR3 coding DNA: TGTGCCAGCAGCTTGCCTTACTCTGGGGCCAACGTCCTGACTTTC. J is TRBJ2-6 and V is TRBV5-6; D gene unclear. Germline V gene lookup returns CDR1 SGHDT and CDR2 YYEEEE. The CDR3 contains 15 residues. Deletions cut 1 base from V and 0 bases from J, with 5 bases between.

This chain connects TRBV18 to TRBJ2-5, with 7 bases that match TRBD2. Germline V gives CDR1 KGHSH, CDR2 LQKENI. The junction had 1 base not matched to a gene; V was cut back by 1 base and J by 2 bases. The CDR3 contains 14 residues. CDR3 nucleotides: TGTGCCAGCTCACCACGGGGGGGACAAGAGACCCAGTACTTC. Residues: CASSPRGGQETQYF.

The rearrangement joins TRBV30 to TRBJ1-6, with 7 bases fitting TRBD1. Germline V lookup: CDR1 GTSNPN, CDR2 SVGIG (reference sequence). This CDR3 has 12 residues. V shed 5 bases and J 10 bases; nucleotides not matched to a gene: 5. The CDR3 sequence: CAWGTGDSPLHF. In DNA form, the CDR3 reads TGTGCCTGGGGTACAGGGGACTCACCCCTCCACTTT. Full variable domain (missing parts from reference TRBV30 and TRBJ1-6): SQTIHQWPATLVQPVGSPLSLECTVEGTSNPNLYWYRQAAGRGLQLLFYSVGIGQISSEVPQNLSASRPQDRQFILSSKKLLLSDSGFYLCAWGTGDSPLHFGNGTRLTVT.

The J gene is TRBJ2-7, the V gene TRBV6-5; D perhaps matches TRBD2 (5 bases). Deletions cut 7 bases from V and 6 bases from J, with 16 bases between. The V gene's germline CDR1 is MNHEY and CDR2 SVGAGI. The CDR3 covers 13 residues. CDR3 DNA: TGTGCCAGCATGAGGGCTTCTCCTGGCGAGCAGTACTTC. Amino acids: CASMRASPGEQYF.

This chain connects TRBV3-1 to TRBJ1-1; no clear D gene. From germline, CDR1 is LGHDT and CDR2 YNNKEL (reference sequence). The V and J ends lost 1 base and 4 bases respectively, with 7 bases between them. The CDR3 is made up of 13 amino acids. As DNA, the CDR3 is TGTGCCAGCAGCCAAGTACCAGCCACTGAAGCTTTCTTT. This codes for CASSQVPATEAFF.

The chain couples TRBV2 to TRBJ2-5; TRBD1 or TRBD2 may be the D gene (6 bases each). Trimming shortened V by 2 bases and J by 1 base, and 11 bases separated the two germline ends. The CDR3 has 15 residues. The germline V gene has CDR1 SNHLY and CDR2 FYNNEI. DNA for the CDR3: TGTGCCAGCAGTGAACGGGGGCAGCTCCAAGAGACCCAGTACTTC. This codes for CASSERGQLQETQYF.

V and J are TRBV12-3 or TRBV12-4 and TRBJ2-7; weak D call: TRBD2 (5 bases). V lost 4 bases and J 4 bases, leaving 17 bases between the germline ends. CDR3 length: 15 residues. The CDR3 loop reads CASSSMATEGYEQYF. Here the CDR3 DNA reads TGTGCCAGCAGTTCTATGGCGACTGAGGGATACGAGCAGTACTTC.

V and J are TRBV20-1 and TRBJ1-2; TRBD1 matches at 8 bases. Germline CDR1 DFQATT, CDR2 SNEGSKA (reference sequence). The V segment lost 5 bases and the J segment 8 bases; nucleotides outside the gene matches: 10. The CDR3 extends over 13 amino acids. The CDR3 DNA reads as TGCAGTGCTCTAAAGACAGGGGATGTCGGCTACACCTTC. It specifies CSALKTGDVGYTF.

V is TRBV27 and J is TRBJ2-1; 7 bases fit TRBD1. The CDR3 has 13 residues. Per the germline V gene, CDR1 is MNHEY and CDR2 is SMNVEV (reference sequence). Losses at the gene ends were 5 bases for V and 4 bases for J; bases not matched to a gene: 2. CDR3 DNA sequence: TGTGCCAGCAGTGCACAGGGGTACAATGAGCAGTTCTTC. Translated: CASSAQGYNEQFF.

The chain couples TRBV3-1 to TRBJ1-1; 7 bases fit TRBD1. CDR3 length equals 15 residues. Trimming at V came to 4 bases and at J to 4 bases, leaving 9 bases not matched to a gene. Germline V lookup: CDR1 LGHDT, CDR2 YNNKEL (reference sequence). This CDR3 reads CASSPDRIMGTEAFF. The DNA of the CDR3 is TGTGCCAGCAGCCCGGACAGGATTATGGGCACTGAAGCTTTCTTT.

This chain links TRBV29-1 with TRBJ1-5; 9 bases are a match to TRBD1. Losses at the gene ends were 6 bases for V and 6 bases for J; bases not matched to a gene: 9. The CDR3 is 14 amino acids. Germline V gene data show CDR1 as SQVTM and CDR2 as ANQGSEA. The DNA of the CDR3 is TGCAGCGTGGGATCGGGGACAGGGAGTCAGCCCCAGCATTTT. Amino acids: CSVGSGTGSQPQHF.

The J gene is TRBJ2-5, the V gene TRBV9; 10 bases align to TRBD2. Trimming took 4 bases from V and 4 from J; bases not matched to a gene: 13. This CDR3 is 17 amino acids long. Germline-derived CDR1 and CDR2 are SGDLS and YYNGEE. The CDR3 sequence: CASSPGGLAMGVETQYF. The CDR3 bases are TGTGCCAGCAGCCCGGGGGGACTAGCGATGGGGGTAGAGACCCAGTACTTC.

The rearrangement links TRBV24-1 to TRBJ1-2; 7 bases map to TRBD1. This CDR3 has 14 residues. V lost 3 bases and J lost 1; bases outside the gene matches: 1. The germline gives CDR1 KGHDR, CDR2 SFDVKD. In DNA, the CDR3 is TGTGCCACCAGTGATACAGGGGTTAACTATGGCTACACCTTC. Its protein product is CATSDTGVNYGYTF.

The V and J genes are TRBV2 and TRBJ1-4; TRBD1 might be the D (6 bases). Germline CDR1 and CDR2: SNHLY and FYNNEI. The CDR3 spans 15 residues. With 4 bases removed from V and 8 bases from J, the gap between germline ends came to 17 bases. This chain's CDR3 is CASSGRSRGDEKLFF. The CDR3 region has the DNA TGTGCCAGCAGTGGCCGGAGCAGGGGTGACGAAAAACTGTTTTTT.

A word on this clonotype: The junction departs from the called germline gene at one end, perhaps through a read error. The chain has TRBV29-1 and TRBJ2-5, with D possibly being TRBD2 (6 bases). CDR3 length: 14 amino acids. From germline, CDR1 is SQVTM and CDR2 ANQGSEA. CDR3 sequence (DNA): TGCAGCGTGCTGGGGGGACCCCGGTCCGAGACCCAGCACTTC. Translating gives CSVLGGPRSETQHF.

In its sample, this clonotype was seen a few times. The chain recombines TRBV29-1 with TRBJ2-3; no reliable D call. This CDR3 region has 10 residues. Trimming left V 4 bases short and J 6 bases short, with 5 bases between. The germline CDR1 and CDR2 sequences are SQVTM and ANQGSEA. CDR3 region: CSVAGDTQYF. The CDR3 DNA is TGCAGCGTTGCGGGCGATACGCAGTATTTT.

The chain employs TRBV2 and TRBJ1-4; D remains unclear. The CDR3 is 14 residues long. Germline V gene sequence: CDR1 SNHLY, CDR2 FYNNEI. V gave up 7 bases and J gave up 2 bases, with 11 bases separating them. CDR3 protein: CASTEHDTNEKLFF. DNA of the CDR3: TGTGCCAGCACCGAACACGATACTAATGAAAAACTGTTTTTT.

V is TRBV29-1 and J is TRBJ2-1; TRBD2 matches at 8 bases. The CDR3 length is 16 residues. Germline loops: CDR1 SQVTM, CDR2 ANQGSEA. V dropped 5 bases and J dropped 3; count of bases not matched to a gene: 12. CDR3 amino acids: CSVPSAGGLIYNEQFF. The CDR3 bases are TGCAGCGTTCCTTCCGCGGGGGGCCTAATCTACAATGAGCAGTTCTTC.